The 14 T cell receptor beta chains below were found in one sample sequenced in a study of T cell responses to AZD1222 COVID-19 vaccine. Using immunoSEQ multiplex PCR, the repertoire was profiled, and TCRdb retains in-frame clones only, with some absent. The repertoire holds 75,000 to 100,000 clones, with approximately 83% as singletons. The sequenced sample was peripheral blood, obtained on day 0 of AZD1222 vaccination. These receptors were taken from an adult in good health.

The genes are TRBV10-3 and TRBJ1-1; D is perhaps TRBD1 (5 bases). CDR1 ENHRY and CDR2 SYGVKD come from the germline V gene. The V and J ends lost 0 bases and 4 bases respectively, with 12 bases between them. This CDR3 has 15 amino acids. CDR3: CAISESRGVRTEAFF. The CDR3 nucleotides read TGTGCCATCAGTGAGTCGAGGGGAGTCCGCACTGAAGCTTTCTTT.

The chain combines TRBV18 with TRBJ2-2, with 10 bases fitting TRBD1. CDR3 length: 16 residues. In germline, CDR1 is KGHSH, CDR2 LQKENI. J gave up 6 bases and V 2 bases, and 6 bases lay outside the gene matches. In DNA, the CDR3 is TGTGCCAGCTCACCAGCGGGACAGGGGATGGCCGGGGAGCTGTTTTTT. Amino acid sequence: CASSPAGQGMAGELFF.

This clone was seen a few times. The chain combines TRBV11-2 with TRBJ1-6; no reliable D call. CDR3 length: 14 amino acids. Germline-derived CDR1 and CDR2 are SGHAT and FQNNGV. V shed 1 base and J shed 8 bases, with 9 bases lying between them. Written as DNA, the CDR3 is TGTGCCAGCAGCTTAGGGGCCAGATATTCACCCCTCCACTTT. Amino acids: CASSLGARYSPLHF.

The chain combines TRBV18 with TRBJ2-2; tentatively, D is TRBD1 (6 bases). The V gene's germline CDR1 is KGHSH and CDR2 LQKENI. The CDR3 runs 17 residues. V was cut by 5 bases and J by 3 bases, with 19 bases left in between. The CDR3 here is CASSSDRTGLDTGELFF. CDR3 coding DNA: TGTGCCAGCTCATCCGACAGGACGGGGTTGGACACCGGGGAGCTGTTTTTT.

CDR3 loop: CSVEATTWSEAFF. CDR3 in DNA: TGCAGCGTTGAGGCCACGACGTGGTCTGAAGCTTTCTTT. The chain carries TRBV29-1 and TRBJ1-1, with D uncertain. Looked up from germline, CDR1 is SQVTM and CDR2 is ANQGSEA. Trimming took 3 bases from V and 6 from J, leaving 14 bases between them. This CDR3 contains 13 residues.

The rearrangement links TRBV10-3 to TRBJ1-2, with D tentatively TRBD1 (5 bases). This CDR3 has 12 amino acids. Looked up from germline, CDR1 is ENHRY and CDR2 is SYGVKD. The CDR3 region is CATGEGNYGYTF. The CDR3 DNA follows: TGTGCTACGGGGGAGGGAAACTATGGCTACACCTTC.

CDR3 in amino acids: CANSTALSGANVLTF. CDR3 DNA sequence: TGTGCCAACTCGACAGCCCTGTCCGGGGCCAACGTCCTGACTTTC. The chain links TRBV3-1 (or the pseudogene TRBV3-2) to TRBJ2-6, with D tentatively TRBD1 (5 bases). The CDR3 is 15 amino acids. Germline values: CDR1 LGHDT, CDR2 YNNKEL (reference sequence). Trimming removed 10 bases at V and 4 bases at J, with 17 bases between.

This clone was seen once. J is TRBJ1-1 and V is TRBV7-9, with D possibly matching TRBD1 (5 bases). There are 14 residues in the CDR3. CDR1 is SEHNR, CDR2 FQNEAQ, per germline (reference sequence). V lost 1 base, J lost 5 bases, and 11 bases lay in between. The CDR3 is CASSLELRGTEAFF. CDR3 sequence (DNA): TGTGCCAGCAGCTTAGAACTCCGGGGGACTGAAGCTTTCTTT.

CDR3: CATSSAHEKLFF. Here the CDR3 DNA reads TGTGCCACCAGCTCTGCCCATGAAAAACTGTTTTTT. This sequence joins TRBV15 and TRBJ1-4; D is undetermined. Trimming cost V 5 bases and J 6 bases, with 7 bases left between them. This CDR3 is 12 amino acids long. Germline lookup yields CDR1 LNHNV and CDR2 YYDKDF (reference sequence). The complete variable domain, with remaining parts taken from reference TRBV15 and TRBJ1-4, reads DAMVIQNPRYQVTQFGKPVTLSCSQTLNHNVMYWYQQKSSQAPKLLFHYYDKDFNNEADTPDNFQSRRPNTSFCFLDIRSPGLGDTAMYLCATSSAHEKLFFGSGTQLSVL.

This chain uses TRBV11-2 with TRBJ2-7; TRBD2 might be the D (6 bases). This CDR3 is built from 14 residues. The V gene's germline CDR1 is SGHAT and CDR2 FQNNGV. The V end was cut by 5 bases, the J end by 4 bases, with 15 bases between. The DNA of the CDR3 is TGTGCCAGCAGCCCGAATCTTGGGGGGTACGAGCAGTACTTC. Its translation: CASSPNLGGYEQYF.

This chain connects TRBV6-1 to TRBJ2-1, with D maybe TRBD1 (5 bases). V was clipped by 0 bases and J by 0 bases, with 9 bases between them. This CDR3 spans 16 amino acids. Per the germline V gene, CDR1 is MNHNS and CDR2 is SASEGT. The CDR3 here is CASSEALTGSYNEQFF. The CDR3 region has the DNA TGTGCCAGCAGTGAAGCGTTAACAGGCTCCTACAATGAGCAGTTCTTC.

The rearrangement uses TRBV27 and TRBJ2-7, with 11 positions matching TRBD1. The length of the CDR3 is 14 residues. From germline, CDR1 is MNHEY and CDR2 SMNVEV (reference sequence). The V segment lost 3 bases and the J segment 3 bases; nucleotides outside the gene matches: 1. The CDR3 DNA sequence: TGTGCCAGCAGTTTGGGACAGGGGGTCTACGAGCAGTACTTC. Translating gives CASSLGQGVYEQYF.

The rearrangement links TRBV29-1 to TRBJ2-7, with a possible D match to TRBD2 (6 bases). Germline assignment: CDR1 SQVTM and CDR2 ANQGSEA. V shed 1 base and J shed 3 bases, with 10 bases lying between them. CDR3 length equals 13 residues. In DNA, the CDR3 is TGCAGCGTTGAAGTAGCGGTTAGCTACGAGCAGTACTTC. Protein product: CSVEVAVSYEQYF.

This chain links TRBV7-2 with TRBJ1-6; D is uncertain. The CDR3 has 14 amino acids. Germline assignment: CDR1 SGHTA and CDR2 FQGNSA. The V end was cut by 1 base, the J end by 10 bases, with 11 bases between. The CDR3 nucleotides read TGTGCCAGCAGCTTAGAAGGGCTGGGGTCACCCCTCCACTTT. Protein: CASSLEGLGSPLHF.